Listed below are T cell receptor beta chains from one sample, sequenced in a study of blood T cell repertoires in COVID-19. The data were produced by immunoSEQ multiplex PCR, yet TCRdb's version contains in-frame clones alone and is incomplete. The sample lists around 310,000 clones, about 90% occurring once. Sequences were obtained from PBMCs or T cells enriched from blood (not recorded which). These receptors were taken from a woman between 25 and 40 years old who had recovered from COVID-19. CDR3s include the opening cysteine and the closing phenylalanine or tryptophan. Fields, in order: CDR3 length, D gene, V gene, J gene, clone size, CDR3 DNA, CDR3 protein. A D gene is named only where the DNA matches it firmly. Clone size appears in some rows only: once, few, many, or a class for an expanded clone.

14,NA,TRBV5-1,TRBJ2-3,NA,TGCGCCAGCAGGAGGGCAGGGGGCACAGATACGCAGTATTTT,CASRRAGGTDTQYF
17,TRBD2,TRBV11-2,TRBJ2-7,NA,TGTGCCAGCAGGCCAATCCTCCGGGACTACCAAACCTACGAGCAGTACTTC,CASRPILRDYQTYEQYF
16,TRBD2,TRBV10-1,TRBJ2-2,NA,TGCGCCAGCAGTGATGGCGGGAGGGATAACACCGGGGAGCTGTTTTTT,CASSDGGRDNTGELFF
15,TRBD1,TRBV19,TRBJ2-7,NA,TGTGCCAGTAGTATGCCCGGGACAGGGATCTACGAGCAGTACTTC,CASSMPGTGIYEQYF
14,NA,TRBV10-3,TRBJ1-1,NA,TGTGCCATCAGTGATCAGGCCGCGCGGGGTGAAGCTTTCTTT,CAISDQAARGEAFF
15,TRBD1,TRBV18,TRBJ1-5,NA,TGTGCCAGCTCAGTGGCAGGGGGTGAAGGACAGCCCCAGCATTTT,CASSVAGGEGQPQHF
14,TRBD1,TRBV7-2,TRBJ2-3,NA,TGTGCCAGCAGCTTTGACAGGGGCACAGATACGCAGTATTTT,CASSFDRGTDTQYF
16,NA,TRBV30,TRBJ1-6,NA,TGTGCCTGGAGCGACCGGGGGTTTGTCTATAATTCACCCCTCCACTTT,CAWSDRGFVYNSPLHF
13,TRBD1,TRBV18,TRBJ1-2,NA,TGTGCCAGCTCAGACACAGGGGCCTATGGCTACACCTTC,CASSDTGAYGYTF
13,NA,TRBV7-6,TRBJ1-1,NA,TGTGCCAGCTCGCACAGGACGCTCACTGAAGCTTTCTTT,CASSHRTLTEAFF
15,TRBD2,TRBV24-1,TRBJ2-1,NA,TGTGCCACCAGTCAGAGCGGGAGGCCCTACAATGAGCAGTTCTTC,CATSQSGRPYNEQFF
17,TRBD2,TRBV4-1,TRBJ2-7,NA,TGCGCCAGCAGCCGACAAGCCGGGGGGAGTAGCTCCTACGAGCAGTACTTC,CASSRQAGGSSSYEQYF
18,TRBD1,TRBV19,TRBJ1-5,NA,TGTGCCAGTAGTATTATTCTGGCAGGGGGCGCGAGCAATCAGCCCCAGCATTTT,CASSIILAGGASNQPQHF
15,TRBD1,TRBV6-5,TRBJ1-3,NA,TGTGCCAGCAGGAGAACAGGGGACTCTGGAAACACCATATATTTT,CASRRTGDSGNTIYF
15,TRBD1,TRBV7-9,TRBJ2-2,NA,TGTGCCAGCACCAAGGGACAGATGAAGACCGGGGAGCTGTTTTTT,CASTKGQMKTGELFF
15,TRBD2,TRBV14,TRBJ2-7,once,TGTGCCAGCAGCCAAGAGCCAGCGGGATTAAGAGAGCAGTACTTC,CASSQEPAGLREQYF
14,NA,TRBV5-1,TRBJ1-2,once,TGCGCCAGCAGCTTGGACAGGGCTAACTATGGCTACACCTTC,CASSLDRANYGYTF
14,NA,TRBV5-1,TRBJ1-1,NA,TGCGCCAGCAGCTTGGGACAGTGGAACACTGAAGCTTTCTTT,CASSLGQWNTEAFF